Listed below are T cell receptor beta chains from one sample, sequenced in a study of cytotoxic CD8 clonotypes in ibrutinib-treated CLL. Assay used: immunoSEQ multiplex PCR; TCRdb lists only in-frame clones, some missing. The table has 65,000 to 80,000 clones, 75% to 90% seen once. Sequencing was performed on PBMCs, taken after 24 months of ibrutinib treatment. All receptors derive from a human donor with chronic lymphocytic leukemia. Each CDR3 is given without its conserved first and last residue. Fields, in order: V gene, J gene, CDR3 protein.

v_call: TRBV5-1
j_call: TRBJ2-1
cdr3_aa: ASTTSGRHNGQF

v_call: TRBV6-5
j_call: TRBJ2-3
cdr3_aa: ASSPPGGGGGTQY

v_call: TRBV5-1
j_call: TRBJ2-5
cdr3_aa: ASSPGLADQETQY

v_call: TRBV7-6
j_call: TRBJ2-3
cdr3_aa: ASSARDRVTDTQY

v_call: TRBV4-3
j_call: TRBJ2-1
cdr3_aa: ASSQVILAGFYSYNEQF

v_call: TRBV18
j_call: TRBJ1-4
cdr3_aa: ASSQDSGEKLF

v_call: TRBV28
j_call: TRBJ2-7
cdr3_aa: ASSLTQVREQY

v_call: TRBV18
j_call: TRBJ1-1
cdr3_aa: ASSPQSGQYTEAF

v_call: TRBV19
j_call: TRBJ1-1
cdr3_aa: ASSFLQGNTEAF

v_call: TRBV19
j_call: TRBJ2-7
cdr3_aa: ASSSGSTNVGEQY

v_call: TRBV6-5
j_call: TRBJ1-2
cdr3_aa: ASSQGGDSRGYT

v_call: TRBV7-7
j_call: TRBJ2-5
cdr3_aa: ASSQGQGKETQY

v_call: TRBV7-2
j_call: TRBJ1-5
cdr3_aa: ASSLDGVSNQPQH

v_call: TRBV27
j_call: TRBJ2-7
cdr3_aa: ATSQTSRISYEQY

v_call: TRBV27
j_call: TRBJ2-1
cdr3_aa: ASSPRSVPQEDNEQF

v_call: TRBV28
j_call: TRBJ1-1
cdr3_aa: ATRGQPEAF

v_call: TRBV28
j_call: TRBJ1-1
cdr3_aa: ASILNTEAF

v_call: TRBV30
j_call: TRBJ1-1
cdr3_aa: AWGTGAREAF

v_call: TRBV27
j_call: TRBJ2-2
cdr3_aa: ASSFNRAAGELF

v_call: TRBV7-2
j_call: TRBJ2-3
cdr3_aa: ASSILAGSSTDTQY

v_call: TRBV6-5
j_call: TRBJ1-1
cdr3_aa: ASKRGITEAF

v_call: TRBV15
j_call: TRBJ1-6
cdr3_aa: ATSRRQEDSPLH

v_call: TRBV9
j_call: TRBJ2-2
cdr3_aa: ASSVVTGANTGELF

v_call: TRBV6-6
j_call: TRBJ2-7
cdr3_aa: ASSLVLGYESY

v_call: TRBV6-4
j_call: TRBJ2-2
cdr3_aa: ASSDIATGGAYTGELF

v_call: TRBV11-2
j_call: TRBJ2-7
cdr3_aa: ASSQLSGEAYEQY

v_call: TRBV15
j_call: TRBJ2-3
cdr3_aa: ATSPPGLSTDTQY

v_call: TRBV5-4
j_call: TRBJ2-1
cdr3_aa: ASSFWGRYYNEQF

v_call: TRBV11-2
j_call: TRBJ2-7
cdr3_aa: ASSYTQGANYEQY

v_call: TRBV19
j_call: TRBJ2-1
cdr3_aa: ASSIGANEQF

v_call: TRBV11-2
j_call: TRBJ2-3
cdr3_aa: ASRYNTDTQY

v_call: TRBV5-4
j_call: TRBJ2-1
cdr3_aa: ASSTRTSGRFEQF

v_call: TRBV5-4
j_call: TRBJ2-1
cdr3_aa: ASSLVLADEQF

v_call: TRBV2
j_call: TRBJ1-3
cdr3_aa: ASSAVSGNTIY

v_call: TRBV27
j_call: TRBJ1-1
cdr3_aa: ASSQQGNTEAF

v_call: TRBV28
j_call: TRBJ2-2
cdr3_aa: ATRVASTGELF

v_call: TRBV30
j_call: TRBJ2-2
cdr3_aa: AWSVRLSGRGTGELF

v_call: TRBV7-9
j_call: TRBJ2-1
cdr3_aa: ASSSKQRLGSEQF

v_call: TRBV6-5
j_call: TRBJ1-1
cdr3_aa: ASRKEGAEAF

v_call: TRBV10-3
j_call: TRBJ1-3
cdr3_aa: AISGWTASGNTIY

v_call: TRBV19
j_call: TRBJ2-5
cdr3_aa: ASSDRGQETQY

v_call: TRBV7-3
j_call: TRBJ2-6
cdr3_aa: ASSLRTALDGANVLT

v_call: TRBV5-6
j_call: TRBJ2-7
cdr3_aa: ASSPGQGANEQY

v_call: TRBV7-2
j_call: TRBJ1-2
cdr3_aa: ASSRDGDVEGYT

v_call: TRBV4-2
j_call: TRBJ2-7
cdr3_aa: ASSQGGGNDYEQY

v_call: TRBV28
j_call: TRBJ2-6
cdr3_aa: ASSSGLANVLT

v_call: TRBV19
j_call: TRBJ2-5
cdr3_aa: ASSSQQGALETQY

v_call: TRBV7-9
j_call: TRBJ1-4
cdr3_aa: ASSSGTDSEKLF

v_call: TRBV7-2
j_call: TRBJ1-5
cdr3_aa: ASSRYRGNNQPQH

v_call: TRBV5-6
j_call: TRBJ2-5
cdr3_aa: ASSPGLAGGLETQY

v_call: TRBV5-1
j_call: TRBJ2-3
cdr3_aa: ASSLGHGGTDTQY

v_call: TRBV6-4
j_call: TRBJ1-2
cdr3_aa: ASSDSPGFGYT

v_call: TRBV4-1
j_call: TRBJ2-3
cdr3_aa: ASSQAGTNGDTQY

v_call: TRBV7-9
j_call: TRBJ2-7
cdr3_aa: ASSQQLAGHSYEQY

v_call: TRBV19
j_call: TRBJ1-2
cdr3_aa: ASSPGSSPYGYT

v_call: TRBV28
j_call: TRBJ2-2
cdr3_aa: ASSLTYRTANTGELF

v_call: TRBV7-6
j_call: TRBJ2-7
cdr3_aa: ASSLGTAGEQY

v_call: TRBV19
j_call: TRBJ2-6
cdr3_aa: ASSIGAGSGRRSGANVLT

v_call: TRBV15
j_call: TRBJ2-7
cdr3_aa: ATSRVFVGATYEQY